This T cell receptor beta chain comes out of a study of T cells expressing NK-cell markers. General observations from the study: These clonotypes, the leaders elsewhere, also led the CD3+CD56-NKG2C+ fraction in a few donors.

For each CDR3 protein, TCRdb gives one entry from its re-call of the 5' RACE reads, without DNA. This repertoire includes some 340,000 distinct CDR3 sequences. The CDR3 sequence is 13 residues long. The germline CDR1 and CDR2 sequences are GTSNPN and SVGIG (reference sequence). Turning to this clonotype: Antigen unknown.

Sequencing was carried out using blood T cells: a sorted CD56 or NKG2C T cell subset, CD4+ or CD8+ T cells, or bulk PBMC T cells (not recorded which). The clonotype was recovered from a man aged 18 to 69 in good health. The chain recombines TRBV30 with TRBJ1-5. This CDR3 is CAWGKNSNQPQHF. The variable domain in full, completed from reference TRBV30 and TRBJ1-5, reads SQTIHQWPATLVQPVGSPLSLECTVEGTSNPNLYWYRQAAGRGLQLLFYSVGIGQISSEVPQNLSASRPQDRQFILSSKKLLLSDSGFYLCAWGKNSNQPQHFGDGTRLSIL.